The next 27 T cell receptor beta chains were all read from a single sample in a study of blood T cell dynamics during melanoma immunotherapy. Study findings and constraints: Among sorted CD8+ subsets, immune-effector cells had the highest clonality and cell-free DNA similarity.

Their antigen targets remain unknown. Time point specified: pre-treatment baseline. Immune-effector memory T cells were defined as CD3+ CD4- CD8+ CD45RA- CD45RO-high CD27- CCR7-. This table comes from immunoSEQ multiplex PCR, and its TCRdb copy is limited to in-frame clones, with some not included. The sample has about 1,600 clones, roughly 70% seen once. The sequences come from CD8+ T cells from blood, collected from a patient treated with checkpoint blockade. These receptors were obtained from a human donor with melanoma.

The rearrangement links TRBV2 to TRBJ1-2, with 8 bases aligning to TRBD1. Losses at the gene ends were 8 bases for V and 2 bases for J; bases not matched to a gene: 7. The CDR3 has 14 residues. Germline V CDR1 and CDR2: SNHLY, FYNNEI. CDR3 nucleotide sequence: TGTGCCAGCCGAGGGACAGGAAGAAACTATGGCTACACCTTC. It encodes CASRGTGRNYGYTF.

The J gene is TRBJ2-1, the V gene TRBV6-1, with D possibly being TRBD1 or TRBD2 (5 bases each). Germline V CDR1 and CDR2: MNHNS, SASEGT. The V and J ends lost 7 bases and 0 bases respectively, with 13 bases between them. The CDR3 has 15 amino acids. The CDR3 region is CASTGDVSSYNEQFF. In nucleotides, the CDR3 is TGTGCCAGCACCGGGGACGTGAGCTCCTACAATGAGCAGTTCTTC.

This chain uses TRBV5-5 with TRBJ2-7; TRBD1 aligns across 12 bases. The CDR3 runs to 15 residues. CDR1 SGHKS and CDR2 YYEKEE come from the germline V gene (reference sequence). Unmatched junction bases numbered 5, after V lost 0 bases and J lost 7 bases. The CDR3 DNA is TGTGCCAGCAGCTTGGAGGGACAGGGGGCCGGGGAGCAGTACTTC. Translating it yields CASSLEGQGAGEQYF.

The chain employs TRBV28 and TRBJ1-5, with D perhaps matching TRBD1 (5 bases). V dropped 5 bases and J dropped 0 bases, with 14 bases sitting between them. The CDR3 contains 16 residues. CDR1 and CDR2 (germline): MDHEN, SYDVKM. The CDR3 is CASSLKGTDSNQPQHF. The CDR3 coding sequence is TGTGCCAGCAGTCTAAAAGGGACGGATAGCAATCAGCCCCAGCATTTT.

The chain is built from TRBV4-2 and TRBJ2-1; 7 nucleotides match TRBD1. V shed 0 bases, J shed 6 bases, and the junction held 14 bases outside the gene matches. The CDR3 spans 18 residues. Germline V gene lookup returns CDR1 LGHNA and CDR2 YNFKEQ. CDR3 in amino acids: CASSQDGPRISGGNEQFF. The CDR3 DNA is TGTGCCAGCAGCCAAGATGGCCCGAGAATCTCAGGGGGCAATGAGCAGTTCTTC.

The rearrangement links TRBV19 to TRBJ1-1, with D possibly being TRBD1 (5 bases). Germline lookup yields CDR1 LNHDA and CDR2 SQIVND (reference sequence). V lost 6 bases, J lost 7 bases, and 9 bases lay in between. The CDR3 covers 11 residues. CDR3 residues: CASSKQVEAFF. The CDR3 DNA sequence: TGTGCCAGTAGCAAACAGGTTGAAGCTTTCTTT.

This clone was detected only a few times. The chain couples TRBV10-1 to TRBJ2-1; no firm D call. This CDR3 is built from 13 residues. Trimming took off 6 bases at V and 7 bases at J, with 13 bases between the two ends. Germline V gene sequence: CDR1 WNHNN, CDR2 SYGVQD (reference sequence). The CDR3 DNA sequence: TGCGCCAGCAGGTCCCGCTCCGGGAATGAGCAGTTCTTC. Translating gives CASRSRSGNEQFF.

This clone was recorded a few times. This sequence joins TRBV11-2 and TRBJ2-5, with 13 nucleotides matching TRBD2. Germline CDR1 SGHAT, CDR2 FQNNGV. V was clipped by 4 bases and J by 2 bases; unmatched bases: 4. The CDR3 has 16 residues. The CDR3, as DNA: TGTGCCAGCAGCTGGGGACTAGCGGGGTTACAAGAGACCCAGTACTTC. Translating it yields CASSWGLAGLQETQYF. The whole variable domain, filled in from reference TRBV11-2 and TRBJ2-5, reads EAGVAQSPRYKIIEKRQSVAFWCNPISGHATLYWYQQILGQGPKLLIQFQNNGVVDDSQLPKDRFSAERLKGVDSTLKIQPAKLEDSAVYLCASSWGLAGLQETQYFGPGTRLLVL.

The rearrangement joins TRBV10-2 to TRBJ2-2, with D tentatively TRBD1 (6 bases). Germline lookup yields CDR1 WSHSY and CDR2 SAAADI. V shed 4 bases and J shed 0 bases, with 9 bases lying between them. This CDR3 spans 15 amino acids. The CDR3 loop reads CASSGTDSNTGELFF. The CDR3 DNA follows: TGCGCCAGCAGTGGGACAGACTCGAACACCGGGGAGCTGTTTTTT.

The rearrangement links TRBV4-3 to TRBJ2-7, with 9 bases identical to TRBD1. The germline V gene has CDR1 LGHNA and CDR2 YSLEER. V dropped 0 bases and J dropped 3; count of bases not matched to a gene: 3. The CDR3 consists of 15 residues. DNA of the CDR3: TGCGCCAGCAGCCAAGATACAGGGGGCGGCTACGAGCAGTACTTC. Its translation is CASSQDTGGGYEQYF.

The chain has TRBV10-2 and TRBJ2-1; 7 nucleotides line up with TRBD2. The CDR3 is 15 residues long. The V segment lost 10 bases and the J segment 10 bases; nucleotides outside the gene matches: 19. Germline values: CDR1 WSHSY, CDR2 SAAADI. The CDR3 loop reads CATWIDSGGSREQFF. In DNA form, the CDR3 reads TGCGCCACCTGGATCGACTCCGGGGGGTCGAGGGAGCAGTTCTTC.

The CDR3 reads CASSDGTGVEQYF. CDR3 in DNA: TGTGCCAGCAGCGACGGGACAGGGGTTGAGCAGTACTTC. The chain uses TRBV5-4 and TRBJ2-7; 10 bases are shared with TRBD1. J gave up 7 bases and V 4 bases, and 5 bases lay outside the gene matches. This CDR3 spans 13 amino acids. CDR1 is SGHNT, CDR2 YYREEE, per germline (reference sequence).

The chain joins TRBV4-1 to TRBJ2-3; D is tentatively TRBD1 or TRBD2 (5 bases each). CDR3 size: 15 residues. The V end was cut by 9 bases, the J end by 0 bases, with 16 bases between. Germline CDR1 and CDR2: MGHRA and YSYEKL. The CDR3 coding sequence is TGCGCCAGTAACCCGGGAAGGGGTAGCACAGATACGCAGTATTTT. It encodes CASNPGRGSTDTQYF.

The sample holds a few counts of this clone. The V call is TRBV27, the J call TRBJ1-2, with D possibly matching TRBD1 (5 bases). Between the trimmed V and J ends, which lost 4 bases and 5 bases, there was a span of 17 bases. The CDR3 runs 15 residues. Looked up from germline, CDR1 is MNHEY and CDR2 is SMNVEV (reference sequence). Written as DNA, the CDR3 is TGTGCCAGCAGTTCCGGGGCGGGAGGAGCTTATGGCTACACCTTC. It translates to CASSSGAGGAYGYTF.

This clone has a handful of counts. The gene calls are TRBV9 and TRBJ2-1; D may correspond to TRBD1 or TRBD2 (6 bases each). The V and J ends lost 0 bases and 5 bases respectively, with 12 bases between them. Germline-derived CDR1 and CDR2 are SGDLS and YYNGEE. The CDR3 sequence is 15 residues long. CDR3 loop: CASSVAPGEDNEQFF. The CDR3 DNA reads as TGTGCCAGCAGCGTAGCTCCAGGGGAGGACAATGAGCAGTTCTTC.

The CDR3 DNA sequence: TGTGCCAGCAGCTTTGGGGACCCTTCCTACGAGCAGTACTTC. Translating gives CASSFGDPSYEQYF. V and J are TRBV5-6 and TRBJ2-7; D may be TRBD1 or TRBD2 (5 bases each). The CDR3 is 14 residues long. Germline V CDR1 and CDR2: SGHDT, YYEEEE. The V end was cut by 2 bases, the J end by 1 base, with 10 bases between.

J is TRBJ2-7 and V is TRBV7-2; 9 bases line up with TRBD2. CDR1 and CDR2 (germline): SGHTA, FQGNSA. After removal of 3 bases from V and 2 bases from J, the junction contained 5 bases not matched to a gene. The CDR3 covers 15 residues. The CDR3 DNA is TGTGCCAGCAGCTTCCTGGGCGGGAGGGCCTACGAGCAGTACTTC. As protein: CASSFLGGRAYEQYF.

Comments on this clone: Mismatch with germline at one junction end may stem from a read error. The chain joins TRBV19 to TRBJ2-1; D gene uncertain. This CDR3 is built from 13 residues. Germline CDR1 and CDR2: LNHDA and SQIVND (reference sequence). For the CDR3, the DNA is TGTGCCAGTAGTCTAGACTCCTACAATGAGCAGTTCTTC. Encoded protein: CASSLDSYNEQFF.

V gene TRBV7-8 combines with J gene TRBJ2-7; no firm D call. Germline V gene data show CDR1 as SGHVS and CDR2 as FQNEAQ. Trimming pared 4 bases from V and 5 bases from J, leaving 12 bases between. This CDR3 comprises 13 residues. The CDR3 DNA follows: TGTGCCAGCAGCTCCCGAGGTCCCGACGAGCAGTACTTC. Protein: CASSSRGPDEQYF.

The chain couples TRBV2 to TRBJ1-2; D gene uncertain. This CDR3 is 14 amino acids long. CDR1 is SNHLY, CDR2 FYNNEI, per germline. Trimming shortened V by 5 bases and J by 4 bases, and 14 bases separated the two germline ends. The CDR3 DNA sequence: TGTGCCAGCAGTTTAACCGGCACCTTCTATGGCTACACCTTC. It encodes CASSLTGTFYGYTF.

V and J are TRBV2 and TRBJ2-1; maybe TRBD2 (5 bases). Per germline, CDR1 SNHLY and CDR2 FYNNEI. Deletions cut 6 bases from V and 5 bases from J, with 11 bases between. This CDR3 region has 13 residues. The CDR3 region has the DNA TGTGCCAGCAGCGGTAGCGTGCACAATGAGCAGTTCTTC. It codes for CASSGSVHNEQFF.

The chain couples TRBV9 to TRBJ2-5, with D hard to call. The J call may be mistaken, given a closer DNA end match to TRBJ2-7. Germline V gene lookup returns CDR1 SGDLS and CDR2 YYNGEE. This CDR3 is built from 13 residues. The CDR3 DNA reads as TGTGCCAGCAGTAGGACGGATACCTACGAGCAGTACTTC. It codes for CASSRTDTYEQYF.

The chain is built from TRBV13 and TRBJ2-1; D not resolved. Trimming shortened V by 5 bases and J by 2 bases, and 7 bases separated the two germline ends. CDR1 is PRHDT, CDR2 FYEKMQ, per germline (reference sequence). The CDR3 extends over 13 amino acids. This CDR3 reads CASSPQTYNEQFF. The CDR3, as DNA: TGTGCCAGCAGCCCACAGACCTACAATGAGCAGTTCTTC. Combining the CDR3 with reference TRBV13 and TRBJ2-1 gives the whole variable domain AAGVIQSPRHLIKEKRETATLKCYPIPRHDTVYWYQQGPGQDPQFLISFYEKMQSDKGSIPDRFSAQQFSDYHSELNMSSLELGDSALYFCASSPQTYNEQFFGPGTRLTVL.

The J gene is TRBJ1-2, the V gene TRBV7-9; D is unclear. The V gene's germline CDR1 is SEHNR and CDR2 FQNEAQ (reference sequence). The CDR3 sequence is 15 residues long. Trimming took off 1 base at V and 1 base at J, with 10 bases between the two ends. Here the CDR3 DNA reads TGTGCCAGCAGCTTAGTTGCGGGTAGTAACTATGGCTACACCTTC. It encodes CASSLVAGSNYGYTF. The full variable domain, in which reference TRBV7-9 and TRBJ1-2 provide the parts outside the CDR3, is DTGVSQNPRHKITKRGQNVTFRCDPISEHNRLYWYRQTLGQGPEFLTYFQNEAQLEKSRLLSDRFSAERPKGSFSTLEIQRTEQGDSAMYLCASSLVAGSNYGYTFGSGTRLTVV.

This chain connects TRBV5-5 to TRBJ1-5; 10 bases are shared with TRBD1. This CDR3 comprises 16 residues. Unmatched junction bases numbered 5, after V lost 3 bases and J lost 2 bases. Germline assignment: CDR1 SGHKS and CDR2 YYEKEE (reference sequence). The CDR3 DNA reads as TGTGCCAGCAGCTCAGACAGGGGGCGAGGCAATCAGCCCCAGCATTTT. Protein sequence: CASSSDRGRGNQPQHF.

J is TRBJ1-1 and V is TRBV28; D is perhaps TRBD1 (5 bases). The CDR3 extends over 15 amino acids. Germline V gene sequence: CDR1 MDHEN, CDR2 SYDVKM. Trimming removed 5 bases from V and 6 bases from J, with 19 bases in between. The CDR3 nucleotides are TGTGCCAGCAGTCTCACCCGGGGGTTGCGGGCTGAAGCTTTCTTT. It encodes CASSLTRGLRAEAFF.

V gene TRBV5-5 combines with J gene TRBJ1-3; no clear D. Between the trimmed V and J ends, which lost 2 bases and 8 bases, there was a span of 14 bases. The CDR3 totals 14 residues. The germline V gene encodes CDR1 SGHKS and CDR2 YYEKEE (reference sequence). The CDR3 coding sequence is TGTGCCAGCAGCTTAACAAGGTTTACAGACACCATATATTTT. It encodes CASSLTRFTDTIYF.